The clone carrying this TCR beta chain was seen only a few times. What it binds is not known. This sample was taken from a study of T-cell memory formation after mild COVID-19. General study points: The study found contracting CD4+ clones mainly in CM and EM and contracting CD8+ clones in EMRA.

5'RACE with constant-segment primers yielded barcoded, UMI-tagged TCR alpha and TCR beta cDNA libraries. TCRdb re-called the 5' RACE reads with MiXCR, one entry per CDR3 protein. The sample carries about 360,000 distinct CDR3 sequences, approximately 15% recorded once. V gave up 2 bases and J gave up 2 bases, with 10 bases separating them. The CDR3 extends over 14 amino acids. Germline lookup yields CDR1 SGDLS and CDR2 YYNGEE. This clonotype originated in a young man who had mild COVID-19 (a few samples of this study predate the infection). Cell type and time point are not known. This chain joins TRBV9 and TRBJ2-5; no definite D call. Input material: PBMCs or a T cell subset sorted from them (not recorded which). The CDR3: CASSVRPTQETQYF. CDR3 DNA sequence: TGTGCCAGCAGCGTGAGGCCGACTCAAGAGACCCAGTACTTC.